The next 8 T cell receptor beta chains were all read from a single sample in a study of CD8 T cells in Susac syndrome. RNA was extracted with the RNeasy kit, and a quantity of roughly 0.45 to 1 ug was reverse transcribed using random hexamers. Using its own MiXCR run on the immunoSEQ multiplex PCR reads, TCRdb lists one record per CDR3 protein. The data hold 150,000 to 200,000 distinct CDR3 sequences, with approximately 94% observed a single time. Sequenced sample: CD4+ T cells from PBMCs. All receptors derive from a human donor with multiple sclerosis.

The CDR3 DNA sequence: TGTGCCAGCAGCGTAGTGGGAATCGGGGAGCTGTTTTTT. This translates into CASSVVGIGELFF. The chain employs TRBV9 and TRBJ2-2; D is unclear. Per germline, CDR1 SGDLS and CDR2 YYNGEE. Between the trimmed V and J ends, which lost 0 bases and 7 bases, there was a span of 7 bases. The CDR3 is 13 amino acids.

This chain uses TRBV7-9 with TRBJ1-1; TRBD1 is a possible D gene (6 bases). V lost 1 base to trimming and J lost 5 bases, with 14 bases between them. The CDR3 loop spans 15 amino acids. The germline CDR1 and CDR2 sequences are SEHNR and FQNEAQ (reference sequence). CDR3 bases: TGTGCCAGCAGCTTAGGGGGGGCTGGGTTTACTGAAGCTTTCTTT. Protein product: CASSLGGAGFTEAFF. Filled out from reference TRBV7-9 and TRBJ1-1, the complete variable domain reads DTGVSQNPRHKITKRGQNVTFRCDPISEHNRLYWYRQTLGQGPEFLTYFQNEAQLEKSRLLSDRFSAERPKGSFSTLEIQRTEQGDSAMYLCASSLGGAGFTEAFFGQGTRLTVV.

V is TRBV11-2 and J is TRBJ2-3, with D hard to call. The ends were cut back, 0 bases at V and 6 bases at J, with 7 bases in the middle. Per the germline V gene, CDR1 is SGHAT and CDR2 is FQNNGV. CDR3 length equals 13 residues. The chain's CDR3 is CASSLDNWDTQYF. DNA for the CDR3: TGTGCCAGCAGCTTAGATAATTGGGATACGCAGTATTTT.

In nucleotides, the CDR3 is TGTGCCAGCACTCGCGCCGGTTTCAGCTCCTACAATGAGCAGTTCTTC. Amino acid sequence: CASTRAGFSSYNEQFF. The chain recombines TRBV7-6 with TRBJ2-1; D is unclear. Germline V gives CDR1 SGHVS, CDR2 FNYEAQ. This CDR3 region has 16 residues. The germline V and J ends were trimmed by 7 bases and 0 bases, with 16 bases remaining between them.

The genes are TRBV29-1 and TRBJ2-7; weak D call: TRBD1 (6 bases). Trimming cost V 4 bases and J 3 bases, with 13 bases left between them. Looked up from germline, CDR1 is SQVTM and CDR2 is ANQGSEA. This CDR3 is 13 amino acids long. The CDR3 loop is CSVGIGQLYEQYF. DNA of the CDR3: TGCAGCGTTGGAATCGGACAGCTCTACGAGCAGTACTTC.

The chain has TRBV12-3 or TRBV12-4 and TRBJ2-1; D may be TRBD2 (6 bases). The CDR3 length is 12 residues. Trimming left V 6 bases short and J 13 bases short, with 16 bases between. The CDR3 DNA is TGTGCCAGCAGCCTAGGACGGCGGGGTCAGTTCTTC. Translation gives CASSLGRRGQFF.

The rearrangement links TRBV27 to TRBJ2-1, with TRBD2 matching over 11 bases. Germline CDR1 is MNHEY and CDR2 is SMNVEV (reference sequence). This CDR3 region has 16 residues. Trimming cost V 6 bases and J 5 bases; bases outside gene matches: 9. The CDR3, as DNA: TGTGCCAGCAGATCACTAGCGGGAGTAAACAACAATGAGCAGTTCTTC. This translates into CASRSLAGVNNNEQFF.

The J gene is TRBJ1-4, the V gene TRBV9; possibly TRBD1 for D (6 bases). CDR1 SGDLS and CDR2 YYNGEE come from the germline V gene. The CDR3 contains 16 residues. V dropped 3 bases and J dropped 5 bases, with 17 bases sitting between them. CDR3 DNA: TGTGCCAGCAGCGCCCCCCCACAGGGTGCCAATGAAAAACTGTTTTTT. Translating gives CASSAPPQGANEKLFF.